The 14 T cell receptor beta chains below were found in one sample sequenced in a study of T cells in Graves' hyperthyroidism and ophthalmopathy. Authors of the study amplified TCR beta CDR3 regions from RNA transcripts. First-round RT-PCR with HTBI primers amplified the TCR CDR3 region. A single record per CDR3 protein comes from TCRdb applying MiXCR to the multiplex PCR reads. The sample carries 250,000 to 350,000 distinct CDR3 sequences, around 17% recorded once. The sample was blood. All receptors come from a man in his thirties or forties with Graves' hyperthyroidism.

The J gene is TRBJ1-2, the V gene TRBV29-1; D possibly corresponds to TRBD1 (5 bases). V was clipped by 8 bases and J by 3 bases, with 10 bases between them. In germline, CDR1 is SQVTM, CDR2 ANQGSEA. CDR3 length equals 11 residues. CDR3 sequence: CSCLGDYGYTF. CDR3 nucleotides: TGCAGCTGTTTGGGGGACTATGGCTACACCTTC.

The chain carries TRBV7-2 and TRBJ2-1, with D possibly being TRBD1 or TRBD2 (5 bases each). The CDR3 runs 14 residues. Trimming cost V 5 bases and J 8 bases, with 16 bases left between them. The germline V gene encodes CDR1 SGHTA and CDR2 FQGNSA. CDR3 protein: CASSPGGRADEQFF. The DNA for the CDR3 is TGTGCCAGCAGCCCTGGGGGTAGGGCCGATGAGCAGTTCTTC.

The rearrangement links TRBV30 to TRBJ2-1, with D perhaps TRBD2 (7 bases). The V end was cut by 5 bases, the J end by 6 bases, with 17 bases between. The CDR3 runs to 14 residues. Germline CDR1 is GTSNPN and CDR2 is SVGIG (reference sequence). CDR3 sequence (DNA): TGTGCCTGGTCTGATTTGGGGGGGGCCAATGAGCAGTTCTTC. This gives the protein CAWSDLGGANEQFF.

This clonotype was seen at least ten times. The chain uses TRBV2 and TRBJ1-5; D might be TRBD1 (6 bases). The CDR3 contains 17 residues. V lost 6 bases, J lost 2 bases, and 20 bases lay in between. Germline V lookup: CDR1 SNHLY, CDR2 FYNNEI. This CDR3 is CASSPLPQGKGNQPQHF. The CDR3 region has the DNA TGTGCCAGCAGCCCCCTTCCACAGGGAAAGGGCAATCAGCCCCAGCATTTT.

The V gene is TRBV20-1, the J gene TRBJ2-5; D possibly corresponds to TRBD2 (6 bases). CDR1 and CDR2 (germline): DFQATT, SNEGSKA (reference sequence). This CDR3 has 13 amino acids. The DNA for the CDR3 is TGCAGCCCCGAAGCCAGCGGGTTACAGACCCAGTACTTC. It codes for CSPEASGLQTQYF.

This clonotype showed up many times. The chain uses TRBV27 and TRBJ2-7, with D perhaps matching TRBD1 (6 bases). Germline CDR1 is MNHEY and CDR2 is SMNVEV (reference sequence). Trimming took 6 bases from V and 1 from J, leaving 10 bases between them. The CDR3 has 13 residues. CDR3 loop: CASSQQGSYEQYF. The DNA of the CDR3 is TGTGCCAGCAGCCAACAGGGATCCTACGAGCAGTACTTC.

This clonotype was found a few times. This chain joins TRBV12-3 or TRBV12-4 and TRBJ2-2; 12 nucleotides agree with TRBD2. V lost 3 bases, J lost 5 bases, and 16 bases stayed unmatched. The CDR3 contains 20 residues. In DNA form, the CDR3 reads TGTGCCAGCAGTTTTTACAACCGACTAGCGGGAGTGTATGGAACCGGGGAGCTGTTTTTT. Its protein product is CASSFYNRLAGVYGTGELFF.

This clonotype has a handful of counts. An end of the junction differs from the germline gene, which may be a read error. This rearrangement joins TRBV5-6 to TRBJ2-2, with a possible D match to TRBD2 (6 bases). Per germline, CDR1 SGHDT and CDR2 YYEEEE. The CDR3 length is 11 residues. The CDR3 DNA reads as TGCGGGGGATCGAACACCGGGGAGCTGTTTTTT. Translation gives CGGSNTGELFF.

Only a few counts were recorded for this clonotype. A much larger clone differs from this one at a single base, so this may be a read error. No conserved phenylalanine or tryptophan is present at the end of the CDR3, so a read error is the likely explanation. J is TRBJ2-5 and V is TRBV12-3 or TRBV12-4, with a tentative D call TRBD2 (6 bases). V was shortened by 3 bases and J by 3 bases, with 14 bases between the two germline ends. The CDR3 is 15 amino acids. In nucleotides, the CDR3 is TGTGCCAGCAGTTTGATTCGCGGGACTGAAGAGACCCAGTACCTC. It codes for CASSLIRGTEETQYL.

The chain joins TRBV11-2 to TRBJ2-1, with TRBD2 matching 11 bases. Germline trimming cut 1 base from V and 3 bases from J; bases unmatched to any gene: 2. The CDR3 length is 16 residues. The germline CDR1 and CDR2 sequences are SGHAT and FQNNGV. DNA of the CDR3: TGTGCCAGCAGCTTAGCGACTAGCGGGAACTACAATGAGCAGTTCTTC. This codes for CASSLATSGNYNEQFF.

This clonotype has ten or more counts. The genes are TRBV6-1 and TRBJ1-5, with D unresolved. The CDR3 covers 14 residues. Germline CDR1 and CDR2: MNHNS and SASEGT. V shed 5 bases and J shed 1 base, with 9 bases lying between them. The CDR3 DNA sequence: TGTGCCAGCAGTCCCTACAGAAGCAATCAGCCCCAGCATTTT. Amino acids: CASSPYRSNQPQHF.

CDR3 amino acids: CASSIRNQPQHF. CDR3 in DNA: TGTGCCAGTAGTATACGGAATCAGCCCCAGCATTTT. The chain links TRBV19 to TRBJ1-5; no clear D gene. The V end was cut by 2 bases, the J end by 4 bases, with 3 bases between. The CDR3 is 12 amino acids. Germline loops: CDR1 LNHDA, CDR2 SQIVND (reference sequence).

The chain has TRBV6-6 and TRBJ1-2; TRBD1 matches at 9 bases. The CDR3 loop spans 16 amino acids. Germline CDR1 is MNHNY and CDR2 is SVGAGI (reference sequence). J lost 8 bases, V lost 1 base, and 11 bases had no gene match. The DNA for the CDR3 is TGTGCCAGCAGTTACTTGAGTCCCGGGACAGGGATCGGCTACACCTTC. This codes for CASSYLSPGTGIGYTF.

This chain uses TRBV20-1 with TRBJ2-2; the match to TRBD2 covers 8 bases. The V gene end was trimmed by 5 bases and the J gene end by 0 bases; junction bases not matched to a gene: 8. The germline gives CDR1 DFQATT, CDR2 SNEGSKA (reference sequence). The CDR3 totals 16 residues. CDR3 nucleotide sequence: TGCAGTGCTCTCTCCTCTAGCGGGTCGAACACCGGGGAGCTGTTTTTT. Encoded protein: CSALSSSGSNTGELFF.